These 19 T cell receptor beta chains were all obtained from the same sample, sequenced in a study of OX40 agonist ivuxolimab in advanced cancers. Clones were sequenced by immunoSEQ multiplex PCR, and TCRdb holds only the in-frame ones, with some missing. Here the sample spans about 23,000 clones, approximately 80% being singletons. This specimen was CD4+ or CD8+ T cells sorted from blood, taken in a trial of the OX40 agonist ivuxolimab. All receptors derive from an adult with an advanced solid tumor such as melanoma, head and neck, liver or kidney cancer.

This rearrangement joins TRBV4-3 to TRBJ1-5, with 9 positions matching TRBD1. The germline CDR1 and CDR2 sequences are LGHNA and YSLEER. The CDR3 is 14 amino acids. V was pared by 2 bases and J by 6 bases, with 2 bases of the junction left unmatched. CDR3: CASSQTGGSQPQHF. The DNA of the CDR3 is TGCGCCAGCAGCCAAACAGGGGGCAGTCAGCCCCAGCATTTT.

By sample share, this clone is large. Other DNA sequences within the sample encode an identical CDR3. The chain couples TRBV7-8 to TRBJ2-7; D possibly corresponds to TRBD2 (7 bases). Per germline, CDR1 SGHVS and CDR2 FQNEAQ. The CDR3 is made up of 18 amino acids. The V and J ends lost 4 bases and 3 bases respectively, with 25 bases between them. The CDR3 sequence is CASSSKGRGAGRGYEQYF. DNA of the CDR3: TGTGCCAGCAGCTCCAAGGGGAGGGGGGCCGGCCGGGGCTACGAGCAGTACTTC.

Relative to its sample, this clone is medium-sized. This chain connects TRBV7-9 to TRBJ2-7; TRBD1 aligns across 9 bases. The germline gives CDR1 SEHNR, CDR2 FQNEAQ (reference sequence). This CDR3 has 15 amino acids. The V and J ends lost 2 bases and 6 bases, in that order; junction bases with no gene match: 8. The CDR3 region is CASSLPDRGPLEQYF. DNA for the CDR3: TGTGCCAGCAGCTTACCGGACAGGGGTCCCCTCGAGCAGTACTTC.

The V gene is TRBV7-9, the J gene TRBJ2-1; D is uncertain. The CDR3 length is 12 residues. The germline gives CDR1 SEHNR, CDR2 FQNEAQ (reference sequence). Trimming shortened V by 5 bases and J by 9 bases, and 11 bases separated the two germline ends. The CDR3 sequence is CASSGSGPEQFF. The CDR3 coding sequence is TGTGCCAGCAGCGGCTCCGGGCCTGAGCAGTTCTTC.

The CDR3 nucleotides read TGTGCCAGCAGCTTGGCGTCTGCGGGGAGAAAATACGAGCAGTACTTC. It specifies CASSLASAGRKYEQYF. J is TRBJ2-7 and V is TRBV5-5; perhaps TRBD2 as D (6 bases). The length of the CDR3 is 16 residues. Trimming cost V 0 bases and J 4 bases, with 17 bases left between them. Germline V gives CDR1 SGHKS, CDR2 YYEKEE (reference sequence).

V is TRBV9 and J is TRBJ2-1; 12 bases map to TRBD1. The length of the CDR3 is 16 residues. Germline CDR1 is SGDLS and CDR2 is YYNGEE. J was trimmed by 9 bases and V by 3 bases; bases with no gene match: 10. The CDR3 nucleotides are TGTGCCAGCAGCGCCCCGGGACAGGGGGCTGGTAGTGAGCAGTTCTTC. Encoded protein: CASSAPGQGAGSEQFF. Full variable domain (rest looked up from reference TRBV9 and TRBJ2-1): DSGVTQTPKHLITATGQRVTLRCSPRSGDLSVYWYQQSLDQGLQFLIQYYNGEERAKGNILERFSAQQFPDLHSELNLSSLELGDSALYFCASSAPGQGAGSEQFFGPGTRLTVL.

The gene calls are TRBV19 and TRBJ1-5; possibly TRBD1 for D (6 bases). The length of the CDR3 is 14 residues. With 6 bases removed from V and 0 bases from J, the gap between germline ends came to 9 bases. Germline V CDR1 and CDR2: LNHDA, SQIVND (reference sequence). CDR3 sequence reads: CASSRTVSNQPQHF. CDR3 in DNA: TGTGCCAGTAGCCGGACAGTTAGCAATCAGCCCCAGCATTTT.

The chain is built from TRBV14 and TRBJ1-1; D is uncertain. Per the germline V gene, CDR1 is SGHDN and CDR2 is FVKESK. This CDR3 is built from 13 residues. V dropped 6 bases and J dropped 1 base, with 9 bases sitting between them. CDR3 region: CASRSTPNTEAFF. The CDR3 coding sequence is TGTGCCAGCAGGTCGACCCCGAACACTGAAGCTTTCTTT.

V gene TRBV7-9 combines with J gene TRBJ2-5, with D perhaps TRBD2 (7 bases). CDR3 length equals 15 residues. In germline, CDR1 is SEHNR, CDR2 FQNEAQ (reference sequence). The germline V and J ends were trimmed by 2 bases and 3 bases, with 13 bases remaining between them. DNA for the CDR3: TGTGCCAGCAGCTTATTTCGGGGGGCCAAAGAGACCCAGTACTTC. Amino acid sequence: CASSLFRGAKETQYF.

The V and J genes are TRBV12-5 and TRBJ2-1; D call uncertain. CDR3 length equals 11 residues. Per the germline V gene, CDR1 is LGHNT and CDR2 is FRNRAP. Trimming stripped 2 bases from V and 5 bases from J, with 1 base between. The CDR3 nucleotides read TGTGCTAGTGGTTTGAACAATGAGCAGTTCTTC. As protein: CASGLNNEQFF.

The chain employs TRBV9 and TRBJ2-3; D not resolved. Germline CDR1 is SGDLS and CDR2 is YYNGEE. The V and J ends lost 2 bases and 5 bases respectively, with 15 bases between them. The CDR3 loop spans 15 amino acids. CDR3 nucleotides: TGTGCCAGCAGCGTTGGACGAATATCAGGAGATACGCAGTATTTT. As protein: CASSVGRISGDTQYF.

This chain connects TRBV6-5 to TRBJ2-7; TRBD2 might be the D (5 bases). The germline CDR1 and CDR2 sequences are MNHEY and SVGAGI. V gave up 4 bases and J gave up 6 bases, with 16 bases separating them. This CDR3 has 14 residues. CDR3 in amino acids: CASSWGRGVVEQYF. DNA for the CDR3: TGTGCCAGCAGTTGGGGTCGGGGTGTGGTCGAGCAGTACTTC.

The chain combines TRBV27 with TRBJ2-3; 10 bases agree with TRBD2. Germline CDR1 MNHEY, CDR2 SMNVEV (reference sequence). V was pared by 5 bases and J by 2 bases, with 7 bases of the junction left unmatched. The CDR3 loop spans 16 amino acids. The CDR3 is CASSPRTSGNTDTQYF. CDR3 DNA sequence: TGTGCCAGCAGTCCCCGGACTAGCGGTAACACAGATACGCAGTATTTT.

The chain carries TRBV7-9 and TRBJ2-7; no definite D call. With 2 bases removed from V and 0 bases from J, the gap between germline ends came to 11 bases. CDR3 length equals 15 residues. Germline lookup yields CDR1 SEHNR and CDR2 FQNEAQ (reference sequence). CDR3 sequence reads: CASSLSGVSSYEQYF. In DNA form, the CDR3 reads TGTGCCAGCAGCTTATCAGGCGTTTCCTCCTACGAGCAGTACTTC.

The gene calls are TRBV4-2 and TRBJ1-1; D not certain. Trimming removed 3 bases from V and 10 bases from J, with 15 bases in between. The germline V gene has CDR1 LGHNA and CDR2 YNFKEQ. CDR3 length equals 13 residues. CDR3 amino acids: CASSHALGRLAFF. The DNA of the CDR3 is TGTGCCAGCAGCCACGCGCTCGGGCGGCTAGCTTTCTTT.

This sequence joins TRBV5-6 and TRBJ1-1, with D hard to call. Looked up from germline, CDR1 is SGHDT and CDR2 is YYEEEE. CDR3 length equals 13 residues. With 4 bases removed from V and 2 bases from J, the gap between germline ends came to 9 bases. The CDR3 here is CASSQQVNTEAFF. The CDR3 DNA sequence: TGTGCCAGCAGCCAACAAGTTAACACTGAAGCTTTCTTT. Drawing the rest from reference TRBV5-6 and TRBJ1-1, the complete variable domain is DAGVTQSPTHLIKTRGQQVTLRCSPKSGHDTVSWYQQALGQGPQFIFQYYEEEERQRGNFPDRFSGHQFPNYSSELNVNALLLGDSALYLCASSQQVNTEAFFGQGTRLTVV.

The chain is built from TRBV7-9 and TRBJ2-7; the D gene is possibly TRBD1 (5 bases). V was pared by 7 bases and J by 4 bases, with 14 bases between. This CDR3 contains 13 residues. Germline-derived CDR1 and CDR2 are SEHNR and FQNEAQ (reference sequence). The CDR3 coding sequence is TGTGCCAGCACCAATCCCCAGGGATACGAGCAGTACTTC. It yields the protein CASTNPQGYEQYF.

The CDR3 loop is CSVEKPGQGATEAFF. DNA for the CDR3: TGCAGCGTCGAAAAGCCGGGACAGGGGGCAACTGAAGCTTTCTTT. The gene calls are TRBV29-1 and TRBJ1-1; TRBD1 matches 12 bases. The trim removed 6 bases at V and 5 bases at J, leaving 10 bases unmatched. Germline V lookup: CDR1 SQVTM, CDR2 ANQGSEA. This CDR3 is 15 amino acids long. The entire variable domain, with the rest obtained from reference TRBV29-1 and TRBJ1-1, is as follows: SAVISQKPSRDICQRGTSLTIQCQVDSQVTMMFWYRQQPGQSLTLIATANQGSEATYESGFVIDKFPISRPNLTFSTLTVSNMSPEDSSIYLCSVEKPGQGATEAFFGQGTRLTVV.

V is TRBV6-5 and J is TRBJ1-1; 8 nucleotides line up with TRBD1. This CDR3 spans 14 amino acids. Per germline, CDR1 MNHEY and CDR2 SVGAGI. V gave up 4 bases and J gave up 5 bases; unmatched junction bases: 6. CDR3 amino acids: CASSFRGPDTEAFF. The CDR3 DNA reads TGTGCCAGCAGTTTCAGGGGGCCGGATACTGAAGCTTTCTTT.